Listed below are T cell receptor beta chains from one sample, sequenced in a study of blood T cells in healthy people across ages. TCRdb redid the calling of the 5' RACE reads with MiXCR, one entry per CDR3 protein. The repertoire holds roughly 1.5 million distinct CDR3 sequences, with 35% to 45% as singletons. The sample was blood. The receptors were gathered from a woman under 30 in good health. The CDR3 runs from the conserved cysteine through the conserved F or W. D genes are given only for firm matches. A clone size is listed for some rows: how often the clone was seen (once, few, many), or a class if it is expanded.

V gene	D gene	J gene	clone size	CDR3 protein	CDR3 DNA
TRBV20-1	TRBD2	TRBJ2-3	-	CSARDTSGDRPDTQYF	TGCAGTGCTAGAGACACTAGCGGAGACAGACCAGATACGCAGTATTTT
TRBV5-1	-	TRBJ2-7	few	CASSLAYRVKGSYNEQYF	TGCGCCAGCAGCTTGGCCTACAGGGTTAAGGGCTCCTACAATGAGCAGTACTTC
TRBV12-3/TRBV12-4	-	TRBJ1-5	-	CASSPPPGVSNQPQHF	TGTGCCAGCAGTCCCCCCCCCGGGGTTAGCAATCAGCCCCAGCATTTT
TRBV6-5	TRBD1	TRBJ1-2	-	CTSSYGQGGYGYTF	TGTACCAGCAGTTACGGACAGGGAGGCTATGGCTACACCTTC
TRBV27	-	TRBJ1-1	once	CANSSGNTEAFF	TGTGCCAACAGTTCTGGTAACACTGAAGCTTTCTTT
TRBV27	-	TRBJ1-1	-	CASSSTGWTEAFF	TGTGCCAGCAGTTCTACAGGGTGGACTGAAGCTTTCTTT
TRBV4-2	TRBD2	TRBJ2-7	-	CASSQLAGETSYNEQYF	TGTGCCAGCAGCCAACTAGCGGGAGAGACCTCCTACAATGAGCAGTACTTC
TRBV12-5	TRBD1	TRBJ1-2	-	CASGQGVSYGYTF	TGTGCTAGTGGACAGGGGGTGAGCTATGGCTACACCTTC
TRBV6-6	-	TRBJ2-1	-	CASSYGELNNEQFF	TGTGCCAGCAGTTATGGGGAACTGAACAATGAGCAGTTCTTC
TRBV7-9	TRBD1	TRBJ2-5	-	CASRQDRVSGYEQYF	TGTGCCAGCAGGCAAGACAGGGTTTCGGGCTATGAGCAGTACTTC
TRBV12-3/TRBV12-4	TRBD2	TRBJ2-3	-	CASREGLADTQYF	TGTGCCAGCCGGGAGGGCCTCGCAGATACGCAGTATTTT
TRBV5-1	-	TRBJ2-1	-	CVSSLAYNEQFF	TGCGTCAGCAGTCTAGCCTACAATGAGCAGTTCTTC
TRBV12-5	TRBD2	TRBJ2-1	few	CASGLVPGGLAGPSSYNEQFF	TGTGCTAGTGGTTTGGTTCCCGGGGGACTAGCGGGACCTAGCTCCTACAATGAGCAGTTCTTC
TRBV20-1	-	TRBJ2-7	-	CSATPDRRANEQYF	TGCAGTGCTACCCCTGACCGTAGAGCTAATGAGCAGTACTTC
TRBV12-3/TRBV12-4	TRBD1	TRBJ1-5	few	CASSDQGGSNQPQHF	TGTGCCAGCAGTGACCAGGGGGGGAGCAATCAGCCCCAGCATTTT
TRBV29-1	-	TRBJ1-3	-	CSVGSAAGNTIYF	TGCAGCGTTGGTTCGGCCGCTGGAAACACCATATATTTT
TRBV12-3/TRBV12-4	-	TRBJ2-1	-	CASSWGEPYNEQFF	TGTGCCAGCAGCTGGGGCGAGCCCTACAATGAGCAGTTCTTC
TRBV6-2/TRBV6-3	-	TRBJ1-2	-	CASSYRQNTNYGYTF	TGTGCCAGCAGTTACCGACAGAATACTAACTATGGCTACACCTTC
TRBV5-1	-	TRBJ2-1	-	CASSLDGGWINEQFF	TGCGCCAGCAGCTTGGATGGTGGATGGATAAATGAGCAGTTCTTC
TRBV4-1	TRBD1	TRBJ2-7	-	CASSQGTGDSPYEQYF	TGCGCCAGCAGCCAAGGGACAGGAGATTCTCCCTACGAGCAGTACTTC
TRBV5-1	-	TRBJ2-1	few	CASSIYGSPGNEQFF	TGCGCCAGCAGCATCTACGGGAGCCCGGGTAATGAGCAGTTCTTC
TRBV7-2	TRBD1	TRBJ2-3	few	CASSLGGTGYTDTQYF	TGTGCCAGCAGCTTAGGAGGGACAGGCTACACAGATACGCAGTATTTT
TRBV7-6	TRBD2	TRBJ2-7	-	CASSSRAGGSLGEQYF	TGTGCCAGCAGTTCTCGAGCGGGAGGTAGTTTAGGCGAGCAGTACTTC
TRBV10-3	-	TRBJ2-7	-	CAISESGDNEQYF	TGTGCCATCAGTGAGTCGGGCGACAATGAGCAGTACTTC
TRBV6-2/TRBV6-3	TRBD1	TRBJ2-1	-	CASNTGDHNEQFF	TGTGCCAGCAATACAGGGGATCACAATGAGCAGTTCTTC
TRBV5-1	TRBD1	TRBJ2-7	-	CASSWAGTGSCEQYF	TGCGCCAGCAGCTGGGCCGGGACAGGGTCCTGCGAGCAGTACTTC
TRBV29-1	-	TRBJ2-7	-	CSVKGGQTYEQYF	TGCAGCGTGAAGGGGGGACAGACCTACGAGCAGTACTTC
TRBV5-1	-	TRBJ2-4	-	CASSIRAGGREQYF	TGCGCCAGCAGCATTCGGGCAGGGGGGAGGGAGCAGTACTTC
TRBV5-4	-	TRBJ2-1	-	CASSPITGSSYNEQFF	TGTGCCAGCAGCCCTATAACGGGGAGCTCCTACAATGAGCAGTTCTTC
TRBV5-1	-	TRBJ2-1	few	CASSSPSHNEQFF	TGCGCCAGCAGCTCGCCCTCCCATAATGAGCAGTTCTTC
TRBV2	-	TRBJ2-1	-	CATSVETGDNEQFF	TGTGCCACGTCCGTCGAGACAGGCGACAATGAGCAGTTCTTC
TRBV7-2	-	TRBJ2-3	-	CASSSGHSTGTQYF	TGTGCCAGCAGCTCTGGACATAGCACAGGTACGCAGTATTTT
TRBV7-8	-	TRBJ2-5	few	CASSQAGWQETQYF	TGTGCCAGCAGCCAAGCAGGTTGGCAAGAGACCCAGTACTTC
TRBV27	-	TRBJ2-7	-	CASSSGAGTHEQYF	TGTGCCAGCAGTTCCGGGGCAGGGACCCACGAGCAGTACTTC
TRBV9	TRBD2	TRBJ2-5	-	CASSGPGLAGGQETQYF	TGTGCCAGCAGCGGCCCGGGACTAGCGGGGGGCCAAGAGACCCAGTACTTC
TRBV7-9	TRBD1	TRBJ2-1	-	CASTPGQHYNEQFF	TGTGCCAGCACCCCGGGACAGCATTACAATGAGCAGTTCTTC